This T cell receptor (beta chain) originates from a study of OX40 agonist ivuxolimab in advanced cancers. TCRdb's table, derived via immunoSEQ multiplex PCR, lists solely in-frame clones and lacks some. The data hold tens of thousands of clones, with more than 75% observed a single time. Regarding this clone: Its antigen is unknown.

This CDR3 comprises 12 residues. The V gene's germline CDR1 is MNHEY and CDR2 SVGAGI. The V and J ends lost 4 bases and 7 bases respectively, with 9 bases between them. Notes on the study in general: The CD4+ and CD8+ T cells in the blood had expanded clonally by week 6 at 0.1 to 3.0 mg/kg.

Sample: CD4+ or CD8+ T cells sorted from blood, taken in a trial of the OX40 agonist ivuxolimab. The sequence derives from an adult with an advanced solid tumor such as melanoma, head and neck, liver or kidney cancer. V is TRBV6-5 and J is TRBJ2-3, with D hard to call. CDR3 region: CASSSPTYTQYF. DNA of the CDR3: TGTGCCAGCAGTTCCCCGACCTATACGCAGTATTTT.